This TCR beta chain was captured by sequencing in a study of T cell responses to AZD1222 COVID-19 vaccine (dated by TCRdb to 2020 to 2023). About the investigation overall: Because spike-specific TCR depth and breadth did not differ between the two schedules, AZD1222 recipients who got a second dose at roughly 4 weeks were pooled with those who got a second dose at roughly 12 weeks. A total of under 250 trial participants underwent TCR sequencing, of whom about 210 had received two doses of AZD1222 and some 26 had received two doses of the MenACWY control vaccine. Trial participants were enrolled into age subgroups of 18-55, 56-69 and 70-plus years, which contained about 150, 28 and 57 TCR-sequenced participants, respectively.

The CDR3 regions of human TCRbeta chains were analyzed by immunosequencing. The study's processing was this. Repertoire TCRs were matched against a reference library of SARS-CoV-2-specific TCRs generated with the MIRA antigen-specificity platform. Breadth was defined as the fraction of unique TCRs that were SARS-CoV-2-associated. Depth was defined as the fraction of total T cells that were SARS-CoV-2-associated. Each spike-specific TCR was assigned to its reactive spike region and to a CD4 or CD8 class using the MIRA data. Log10-transformed breadth and depth values were compared by one-way ANOVA with Sidak's multiple comparisons tests. What TCRdb holds here is the immuneACCESS table cut down to in-frame rearrangements. Part of the clones is not present; checked against another copy, under half of the missing clones reflect an unresolved V gene, and the others are unexplained. V, J and clone size were drawn from that table, and D and trimming were deduced from the DNA. The sample table holds 90,000 to 120,000 clones, of which more than 70% were seen once. The top ten hold approximately 3% of the sample.

The germline V gene sets CDR1 to ENHRY and CDR2 to SYGVKD. V has 4 bases trimmed and J has 2 bases trimmed; junction bases matching no gene number 3. The CDR3 spans 15 residues, from the cysteine through the phenylalanine. The only DNA kept is the CDR3, 45 bases in frame from the first base. With regard to this clone: What antigen it recognizes has not been identified. Base qualities were left out, and no much larger clone turns up one base away.

This sample's time point label indicates: baseline before first vaccination. Vaccinee samples came from UK trials COV001 and COV002, including a single-blind randomized controlled phase 2/3 trial of AZD1222 (ChAdOx1 nCoV-19) in healthy adults. For TCRbeta chain sequencing, PBMC samples from trial participants were taken at day 0 and at day 28 after the second dose. Study-wide findings and limitations: Because no samples from the day 14 peak response were available, repertoires could be characterized only after the peak T cell response. In the small 56-69-year group, the increase in depth fell short of significance, most likely because of low power. Reportedly, close to half of the unique spike-specific TCRs recognized epitopes lying outside the regions that are mutated in the B.1.351 and B.1.1.7 variants. Participants were mostly white British, with more females than males. The authors suggested clonal diversity may have been underestimated. Conclusions about previously exposed vaccinees were limited because only six or seven AZD1222 recipients were SARS-CoV-2 seropositive at baseline. The whole spike protein was spanned by vaccine-associated CD4 TCRs, and dominant responses were seen in regions 160-218 and 743-854. After two AZD1222 doses, both the breadth and the depth of spike-specific TCRs were significantly higher than at day 0 and than in MenACWY recipients.

The clonotype comes from an adult in good health. The V and J genes are TRBV10-3 and TRBJ2-2; TRBD1 aligns with 8 central bases. The specimen was peripheral blood, collected on day 0 of AZD1222 vaccination. CDR3 loop: CAISATGVNTGELFF. The DNA is TGTGCCATCAGTGCGACAGGGGTTAACACCGGGGAGCTGTTTTTT.